The rows below give T cell receptor beta chains drawn from one sample of a study of chemoradiotherapy in HPV16-positive cancers. Profiled with immunoSEQ multiplex PCR; TCRdb holds only in-frame clones, not every one. The sample contains 3,000 to 4,000 clones, roughly 73% of which appear only once. The sample was acquired from a patient who underwent chemoradiotherapy. These receptors were collected from a human donor with HPV-associated anogenital cancer. Each CDR3 is given without its conserved first and last residue. The order of the fields is V gene, J gene, CDR3 protein.

V gene: TRBV6-6; J gene: TRBJ1-6; CDR3 protein: ASILGL
V gene: TRBV9; J gene: TRBJ1-4; CDR3 protein: ASSPGTEEKLF
V gene: TRBV18; J gene: TRBJ2-5; CDR3 protein: ASSPPVPLGETQY
V gene: TRBV6-6; J gene: TRBJ2-7; CDR3 protein: ASSYPGQTYEQY
V gene: TRBV7-9; J gene: TRBJ2-7; CDR3 protein: ASSWIPAGPSYEQY
V gene: TRBV6-1; J gene: TRBJ1-5; CDR3 protein: ASSDGLTGGENQPQH
V gene: TRBV6-1; J gene: TRBJ2-5; CDR3 protein: ASSEQQTRLETQY
V gene: TRBV30; J gene: TRBJ1-2; CDR3 protein: AWTGQPNYGYT
V gene: TRBV5-1; J gene: TRBJ1-1; CDR3 protein: ASSGQGRTEAF
V gene: TRBV7-2; J gene: TRBJ2-7; CDR3 protein: ASSLLGTGEGEQY
V gene: TRBV11-2; J gene: TRBJ2-7; CDR3 protein: ASSLMASGGPGYEQY
V gene: TRBV2; J gene: TRBJ1-1; CDR3 protein: ASSQQGGRTEAF
V gene: TRBV5-4; J gene: TRBJ2-3; CDR3 protein: ASSLSSGVTDTQY
V gene: TRBV2; J gene: TRBJ2-3; CDR3 protein: ASSERVRGAGDTQY
V gene: TRBV5-1; J gene: TRBJ2-2; CDR3 protein: ASRPPGTGELF
V gene: TRBV30; J gene: TRBJ2-3; CDR3 protein: AWGAGGTDTQY
V gene: TRBV11-2; J gene: TRBJ1-1; CDR3 protein: ASSLDGFHRTSGSEAF
V gene: TRBV5-1; J gene: TRBJ2-5; CDR3 protein: ATKDIQETQY
V gene: TRBV6-6; J gene: TRBJ2-7; CDR3 protein: ASRNSYEQY
V gene: TRBV7-9; J gene: TRBJ2-5; CDR3 protein: ASSLVGETQY
V gene: TRBV15; J gene: TRBJ1-1; CDR3 protein: ATSRDFSRLNTEAF
V gene: TRBV30; J gene: -; CDR3 protein: AWQGISYEQY
V gene: TRBV4-2; J gene: TRBJ1-4; CDR3 protein: ASRYTGNDEKLF
V gene: TRBV4-2; J gene: TRBJ1-6; CDR3 protein: ASSPRSGDSPLH
V gene: TRBV7-2; J gene: TRBJ1-1; CDR3 protein: ASSPGHTEAF
V gene: TRBV30; J gene: TRBJ1-2; CDR3 protein: AWKTGGKGYT
V gene: TRBV5-6; J gene: TRBJ1-2; CDR3 protein: ASSLEGNYGYT
V gene: TRBV19; J gene: TRBJ2-2; CDR3 protein: ASSMGGKAGELF
V gene: TRBV6-1; J gene: TRBJ2-7; CDR3 protein: ASSESDWYEQY
V gene: TRBV18; J gene: TRBJ1-3; CDR3 protein: ASSPGGDGNTIY
V gene: TRBV28; J gene: TRBJ1-5; CDR3 protein: ASSTTQQGNQPQH
V gene: TRBV7-9; J gene: TRBJ1-2; CDR3 protein: ASSLPGNGYT
V gene: TRBV27; J gene: TRBJ1-1; CDR3 protein: ASSPPTMTGITEAF
V gene: TRBV6-1; J gene: TRBJ1-2; CDR3 protein: ASSEWGKDYGYT
V gene: TRBV6-5; J gene: TRBJ1-6; CDR3 protein: ASSARDGDNSPLH
V gene: TRBV2; J gene: TRBJ2-5; CDR3 protein: ASSAGFKETQY
V gene: TRBV5-4; J gene: TRBJ2-7; CDR3 protein: ASSRDLAFYEQY
V gene: TRBV2; J gene: TRBJ2-7; CDR3 protein: ASSEARSYEQY
V gene: TRBV6-5; J gene: TRBJ1-6; CDR3 protein: ASSYLGQGGSPLH
V gene: TRBV27; J gene: TRBJ2-1; CDR3 protein: ASSVAGGPNEQF
V gene: TRBV12-1; J gene: TRBJ2-4; CDR3 protein: ASSFGARRWDIQY
V gene: TRBV5-6; J gene: TRBJ2-5; CDR3 protein: ASSLGSSISEQY
V gene: TRBV5-8; J gene: TRBJ1-6; CDR3 protein: ASSSGPRNSPLH
V gene: TRBV7-2; J gene: TRBJ2-5; CDR3 protein: ASSLDSGFQETQY
V gene: TRBV7-2; J gene: TRBJ2-1; CDR3 protein: ASSFSAPGGFYNEQF
V gene: TRBV7-9; J gene: TRBJ2-1; CDR3 protein: ASSLVSGGAREQF
V gene: TRBV4-1; J gene: TRBJ1-1; CDR3 protein: ASSQDRMEAF
V gene: TRBV27; J gene: TRBJ2-1; CDR3 protein: ATTVSGLGSEQF